The present T cell receptor (beta chain) was sequenced within a study of PD-1 blockade in classical Hodgkin lymphoma (dated by TCRdb to 2020 to 2022). With respect to the entire study: Nivolumab dosing was 3 mg/kg intravenously every 2 weeks, continuing until either disease progression or unacceptable toxicity. The study used CyTOF and TCR beta sequencing to define a peripheral blood immune signature of response to PD-1 blockade in classical Hodgkin lymphoma.

From cysteine to phenylalanine, the CDR3 is 15 amino acids long. The retained sequence is limited to the CDR3, 45 bases, with the frame set at the first base. V is pruned by 0 bases and J by 6 bases, leaving 2 bases of the junction without a gene match. The germline V gene gives CDR1 as SGHRS and CDR2 as YFSETQ. Points on this clone: This clone's antigen is unknown. Base-call qualities are not available, and no considerably larger clone is one nucleotide away.

What the time point label conveys for this sample: cycle 4 day 1 (C4D1), after 6 weeks of nivolumab. All trial patients had relapsed after autologous stem cell transplantation, with cohorts A, B and C differing in prior brentuximab vedotin exposure. The trial cohort included fewer than 65 patients with relapsed/refractory classical Hodgkin lymphoma, and each patient had a best overall response of complete response, partial response or progressive disease. Single-agent nivolumab was administered to trial patients in the multi-cohort phase II CheckMate 205 trial. An independent review committee assessed best overall response by applying the 2007 International Working Group response criteria. Trial PBMCs were obtained immediately prior to nivolumab initiation (C1D1) and on therapy at cycle 2 day 1 and cycle 4 day 1. Peripheral blood was collected in 8 mL Vacutainer Cell Preparation Tubes, from which PBMCs were isolated by centrifugation and then cryopreserved.

Summary of the overall study and its limitations: Baseline diversity similar to that of newly diagnosed patients was observed in trial patients achieving complete response, whereas significantly lower diversity was observed in partial responders and progressors. Diversity was lower in patients who began nivolumab less than 1 year after ASCT, so these patients were left out of later analyses to avoid confounding by immune reconstitution. The study was limited to a single clinical trial cohort, and causes of repertoire differences, possibly disease activity or prior therapy, remained undefined. A significant rise by C4D1 was seen in CD4+ but not CD8+ TCR diversity (p=0.0027 vs p=0.16), with the rise being most apparent in complete responders (p=0.02). Baseline TCR diversity was reported to be lower in newly diagnosed patients than in healthy donors and to be lower still in relapsed/refractory patients.

The Qiagen DNeasy kit was used to extract genomic DNA from unsorted PBMCs and from the negatively selected CD4+ and CD8+ fractions. TCR beta CDR3 regions were amplified by immunoSEQ multiplex PCR using primers annealing to V and J segments. A synthetic immune receptor repertoire was used to minimize amplification bias, and remaining bias was computationally removed after sequencing. The authors processed their data as follows. Custom Python scripts were used to quantify repertoire diversity as the Shannon entropy index. The unsorted, CD4+ and CD8+ repertoires were each analyzed separately, with the exception of combined analyses, where CD4+ and CD8+ sequences were merged in silico. Clonal expansion was defined as at least a 2-fold frequency increase after treatment relative to C1D1, with a pseudocount of 0.5 for undetected baseline clones. Clones with 0 or 1 copy at C1D1 were defined as singleton clones, while clones with 2 or more copies were defined as non-singleton clones. By matching protein sequences in sorted samples from the same patient, clones expanded in unsorted samples were annotated as CD4+, CD8+ or unknown. Wilcoxon tests were applied to paired samples to test diversity changes from C1D1 to C4D1. The table comes from immuneACCESS by way of TCRdb, which keeps in-frame sequences with V and J called. Part of the clones is missing from these tables; in studies checked, under half for an unresolved V gene and the rest for unknown reasons. The V and J calls and clone size come from that table; D and trimming were worked out from the DNA. The sample profile shows some 48,000 clones; 80% of them were found once. The ten biggest clones cover under 20% of the sample.

The sample was peripheral blood mononuclear cells (PBMCs), taken before the fourth cycle of nivolumab. The V and J segments used are TRBV5-1 and TRBJ1-4; TRBD1 fits 10 bases in the junction. The sequence derives from a human donor with classical Hodgkin lymphoma. The CDR3 region reads CASSLDGQGDEKLFF. DNA sequence: TGCGCCAGCAGCTTGGACGGACAGGGGGATGAAAAACTGTTTTTT.